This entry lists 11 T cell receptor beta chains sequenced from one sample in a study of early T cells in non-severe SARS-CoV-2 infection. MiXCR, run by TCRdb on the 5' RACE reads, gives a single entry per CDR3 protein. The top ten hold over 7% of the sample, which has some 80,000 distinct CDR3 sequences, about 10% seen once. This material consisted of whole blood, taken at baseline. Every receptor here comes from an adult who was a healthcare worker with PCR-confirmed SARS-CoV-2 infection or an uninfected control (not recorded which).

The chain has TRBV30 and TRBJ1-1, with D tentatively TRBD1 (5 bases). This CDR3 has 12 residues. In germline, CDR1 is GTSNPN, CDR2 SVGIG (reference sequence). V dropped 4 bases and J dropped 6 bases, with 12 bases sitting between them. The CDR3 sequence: CAWIQGPAEAFF. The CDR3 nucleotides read TGTGCCTGGATTCAGGGACCGGCTGAAGCTTTCTTT.

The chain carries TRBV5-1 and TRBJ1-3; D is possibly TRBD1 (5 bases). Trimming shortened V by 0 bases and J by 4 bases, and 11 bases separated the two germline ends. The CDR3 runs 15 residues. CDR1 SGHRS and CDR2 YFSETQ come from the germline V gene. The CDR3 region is CASSLEGRKGNTIYF. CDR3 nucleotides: TGCGCCAGCAGCTTGGAGGGACGAAAAGGAAACACCATATATTTT.

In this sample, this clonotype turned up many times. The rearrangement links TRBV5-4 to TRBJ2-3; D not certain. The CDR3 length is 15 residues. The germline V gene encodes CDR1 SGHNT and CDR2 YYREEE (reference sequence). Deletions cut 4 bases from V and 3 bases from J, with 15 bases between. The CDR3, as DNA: TGTGCCAGCAGCAGACGACCGCTGGAAACAGATACGCAGTATTTT. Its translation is CASSRRPLETDTQYF.

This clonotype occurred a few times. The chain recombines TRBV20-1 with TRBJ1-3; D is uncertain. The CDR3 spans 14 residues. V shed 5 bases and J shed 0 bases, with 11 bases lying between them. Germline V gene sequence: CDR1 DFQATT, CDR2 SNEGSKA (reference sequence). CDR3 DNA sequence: TGCAGTGCTGAAGACGCGCCCTCTGGAAACACCATATATTTT. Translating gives CSAEDAPSGNTIYF.

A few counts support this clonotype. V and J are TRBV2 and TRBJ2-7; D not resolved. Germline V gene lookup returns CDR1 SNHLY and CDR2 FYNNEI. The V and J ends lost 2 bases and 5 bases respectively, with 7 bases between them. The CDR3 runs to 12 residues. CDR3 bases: TGTGCCAGCAGTGAAAAAGCGAACGAGCAGTACTTC. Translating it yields CASSEKANEQYF.

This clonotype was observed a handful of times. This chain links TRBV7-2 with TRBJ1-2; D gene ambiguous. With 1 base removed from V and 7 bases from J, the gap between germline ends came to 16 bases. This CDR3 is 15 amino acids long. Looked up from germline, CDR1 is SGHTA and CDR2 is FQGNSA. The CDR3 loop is CASSLGPPFIVGYTF. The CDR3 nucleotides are TGTGCCAGCAGCTTAGGGCCCCCCTTCATAGTTGGCTACACCTTC.

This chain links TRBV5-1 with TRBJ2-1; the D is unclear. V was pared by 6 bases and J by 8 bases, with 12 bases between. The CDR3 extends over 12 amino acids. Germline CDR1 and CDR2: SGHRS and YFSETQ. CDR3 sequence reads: CASTLEGYEQFF. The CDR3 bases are TGCGCCAGCACCTTAGAAGGGTATGAGCAGTTCTTC.

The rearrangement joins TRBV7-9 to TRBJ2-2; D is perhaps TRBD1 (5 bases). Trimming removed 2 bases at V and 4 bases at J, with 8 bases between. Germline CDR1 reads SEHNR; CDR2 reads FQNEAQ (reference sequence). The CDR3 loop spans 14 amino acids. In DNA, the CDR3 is TGTGCCAGCAGCTTACTAGGGGCCACCGGGGAGCTGTTTTTT. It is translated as CASSLLGATGELFF.

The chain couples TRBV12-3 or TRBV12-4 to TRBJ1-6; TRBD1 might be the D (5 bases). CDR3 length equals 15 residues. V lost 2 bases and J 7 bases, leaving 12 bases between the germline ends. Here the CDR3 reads CASSLTRQGNSPLHF. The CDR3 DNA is TGTGCCAGCAGTTTAACTCGCCAGGGAAATTCACCCCTCCACTTT.

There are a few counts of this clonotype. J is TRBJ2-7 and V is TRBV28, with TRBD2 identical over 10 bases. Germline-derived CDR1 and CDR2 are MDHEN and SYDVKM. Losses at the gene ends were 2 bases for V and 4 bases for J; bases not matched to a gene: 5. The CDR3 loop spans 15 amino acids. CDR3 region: CASSLHRTSGYEQYF. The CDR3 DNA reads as TGTGCCAGCAGTTTACATCGGACTAGCGGTTACGAGCAGTACTTC.

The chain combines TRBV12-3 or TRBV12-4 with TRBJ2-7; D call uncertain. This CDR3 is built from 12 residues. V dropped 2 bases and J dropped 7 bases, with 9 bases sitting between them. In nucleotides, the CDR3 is TGTGCCAGCAGTTTATCAGGCCGGGAGCAGTACTTC. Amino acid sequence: CASSLSGREQYF.